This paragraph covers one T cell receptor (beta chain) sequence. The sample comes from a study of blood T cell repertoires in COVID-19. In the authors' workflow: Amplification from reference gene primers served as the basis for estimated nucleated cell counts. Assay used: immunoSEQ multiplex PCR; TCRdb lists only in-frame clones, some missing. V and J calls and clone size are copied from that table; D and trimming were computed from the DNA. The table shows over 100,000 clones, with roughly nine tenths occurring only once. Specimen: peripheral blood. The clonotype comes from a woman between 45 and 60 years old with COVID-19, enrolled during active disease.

CDR3 DNA sequence: TGTGCCAGCAGCTACTCTGGGACAGCGTACAATGAGCAGTTCTTC. Translating gives CASSYSGTAYNEQFF. V and J are TRBV5-8 and TRBJ2-1; 7 bases agree with TRBD1. Trimming cost V 3 bases and J 4 bases; bases outside gene matches: 7. CDR3 length equals 15 residues. Per germline, CDR1 SGHTS and CDR2 YDEGEE.